This T cell receptor (beta chain) was sequenced during a study of beta chain features in type 1 diabetes. CDR1 and CDR2 (germline): SGHRS, YFSETQ. This CDR3 region has 16 residues. The V gene end was trimmed by 5 bases and the J gene end by 1 base; junction bases not matched to a gene: 11. TCRB transcripts that were expressed got sequenced, as all of the isolated RNA had been reverse transcribed. Measured with immunoSEQ multiplex PCR; TCRdb has only the in-frame clones, and not every one. The data contain roughly 400,000 clones, around 13% of them singletons. Donors underwent one heparinised blood draw, approximately 120 mL on average. A sort by CD45RO/CCR7/CD25/CD127/CD95/CD27 yielded CD4+ naive, central memory, regulatory and stem cell-like memory cells. This clone was seen more than once but under ten times.

The rearrangement uses TRBV5-1 and TRBJ2-5, with 7 bases lining up with TRBD2. The sequencing input was naive CD4+ T cells from blood. The sequence was obtained from a man younger than 45 in good health. The CDR3 DNA follows: TGCGCCAGCAGAGATGGACTAGTACCGACCCAAGAGACCCAGTACTTC. It translates to CASRDGLVPTQETQYF.